The 22 T cell receptor beta chains below were found in one sample sequenced in a study of human CD8 memory T cell subsets. UMI-labeled 5' RACE was the method by which TCR beta libraries were made. For each CDR3 protein, TCRdb gives one entry from its re-call of the 5' RACE reads, without DNA. This sample contains under 6,500 distinct CDR3 sequences. Material for sequencing was CD8+ effector memory T cells (TEM) sorted from PBMCs. The subset: effector memory CD8 T cells, CCR7- CD45RO+ CD95+. Source of these receptors: a human donor in good health.

This chain uses TRBV19 with TRBJ2-7; absent DNA, TCRdb's TRBD2 call cannot be checked. The CDR3 runs to 15 residues. The germline V gene encodes CDR1 LNHDA and CDR2 SQIVND (reference sequence). CDR3: CASSIREDGPYEQYF.

The chain links TRBV9 to TRBJ2-1; the D gene TCRdb calls, TRBD2, cannot be checked with no DNA. The CDR3 has 14 amino acids. CDR1 and CDR2 (germline): SGDLS, YYNGEE. CDR3 in amino acids: CASSVSAQDHEQFF.

This chain uses TRBV5-4 with TRBJ2-1; there is no DNA to check the TCRdb D call of TRBD2. Looked up from germline, CDR1 is SGHNT and CDR2 is YYREEE (reference sequence). The CDR3 sequence is 14 residues long. The CDR3 sequence is CASSWGPSVNEQFF.

The genes are TRBV9 and TRBJ1-2. The germline CDR1 and CDR2 sequences are SGDLS and YYNGEE. The CDR3 extends over 15 amino acids. The CDR3 sequence is CASSPRLGGRPGYTF.

The CDR3 protein is CASSKASRDTNYGYTF. This chain connects TRBV21-1 to TRBJ1-2. TRBV21-1 is a pseudogene. The CDR3 length is 16 residues.

The chain is built from TRBV6-2 or TRBV6-3 and TRBJ2-7; no DNA is available, so the TRBD1 call from TCRdb remains unchecked. Germline CDR1 MNHEY, CDR2 SVGEGT. This CDR3 has 13 amino acids. The CDR3 region is CASSPGRFAEQYF.

The chain is built from TRBV9 and TRBJ2-7; TCRdb names TRBD2, which stays unverified in the absence of DNA. The CDR3 sequence is 14 residues long. CDR1 and CDR2 from the germline V gene are SGDLS and YYNGEE. CDR3: CASSDGTRAYEQYF.

The chain has TRBV15 and TRBJ2-7; TCRdb's D gene call, TRBD1, goes unchecked for lack of DNA. CDR1 and CDR2 from the germline V gene are LNHNV and YYDKDF (reference sequence). CDR3 length equals 14 residues. The CDR3 sequence: CATSRPGPVDEQYF.

The chain joins TRBV4-2 to TRBJ2-1; TCRdb's D call of TRBD2 is untestable without DNA. CDR1 LGHNA and CDR2 YNFKEQ come from the germline V gene. This CDR3 spans 14 amino acids. The CDR3 region is CASSQGVGGDEQFF.

This sequence joins TRBV6-1 and TRBJ1-2. CDR1 and CDR2 (germline): MNHNS, SASEGT. CDR3 length: 17 amino acids. The CDR3 here is CASSGPEGLAGQNGYTF.

The chain has TRBV9 and TRBJ2-2; TCRdb gives TRBD2 as the D gene, but with no DNA this cannot be confirmed. Germline V gene data show CDR1 as SGDLS and CDR2 as YYNGEE. The CDR3 length is 20 residues. This CDR3 is CASSVGYGLAGRANTGELFF.

The chain couples TRBV2 to TRBJ2-4. The CDR3 runs 12 residues. The germline gives CDR1 SNHLY, CDR2 FYNNEI. The CDR3 region is CASKEIGDIQYF.

This chain joins TRBV6-2 or TRBV6-3 and TRBJ2-1. The germline V gene encodes CDR1 MNHEY and CDR2 SVGEGT. CDR3 length: 12 amino acids. The chain's CDR3 is CASSYRYNEQFF.

The chain's CDR3 is CASSTSAGTGLETQYF. V is TRBV7-6 and J is TRBJ2-5; the D gene TCRdb calls, TRBD1, cannot be checked with no DNA. CDR3 length: 16 residues. CDR1 is SGHVS and CDR2 is FNYEAQ in the germline V gene.

J is TRBJ2-7 and V is TRBV20-1; the TRBD2 assignment by TCRdb is unverifiable without DNA. The CDR3 is 13 residues long. CDR1 is DFQATT and CDR2 is SNEGSKA in the germline V gene (reference sequence). Here the CDR3 reads CSATSGSSYEQYF.

This clonotype is medium-sized by frequency. This chain uses TRBV2 with TRBJ2-1; TCRdb selects TRBD1, and the lack of DNA leaves this call unchecked. CDR1 SNHLY and CDR2 FYNNEI come from the germline V gene. This CDR3 contains 14 residues. The CDR3 reads CASSARTGINEQFF.

This clonotype is labeled medium-sized based on frequency. This rearrangement joins TRBV7-9 to TRBJ1-1; there is no DNA to check the TCRdb D call of TRBD1. The CDR3 extends over 16 amino acids. From germline, CDR1 is SEHNR and CDR2 FQNEAQ (reference sequence). This CDR3 is CASSLPTREVNTEAFF.

The rearrangement uses TRBV9 and TRBJ2-3. The CDR3 is 15 amino acids. Germline V gene lookup returns CDR1 SGDLS and CDR2 YYNGEE. The CDR3 region is CASSGGGFSTDTQYF. Filled out from reference TRBV9 and TRBJ2-3, the complete variable domain reads DSGVTQTPKHLITATGQRVTLRCSPRSGDLSVYWYQQSLDQGLQFLIQYYNGEERAKGNILERFSAQQFPDLHSELNLSSLELGDSALYFCASSGGGFSTDTQYFGPGTRLTVL.

Considering frequency, this clonotype is medium-sized. The chain combines TRBV20-1 with TRBJ2-7. The length of the CDR3 is 11 residues. Germline V gene lookup returns CDR1 DFQATT and CDR2 SNEGSKA (reference sequence). The chain's CDR3 is CSARQSYEQYF.

This clonotype is deemed medium-sized by its frequency. V usage is TRBV5-1 and J usage is TRBJ1-3. Looked up from germline, CDR1 is SGHRS and CDR2 is YFSETQ. This CDR3 is built from 18 residues. CDR3 protein: CASSLALALLHSGNTIYF.

The V gene is TRBV7-9, the J gene TRBJ2-5; lacking DNA, the TRBD2 call made by TCRdb goes unchecked. The CDR3 consists of 14 residues. The germline V gene has CDR1 SEHNR and CDR2 FQNEAQ (reference sequence). The CDR3: CASSSTGGEETQYF.

The chain recombines TRBV12-3 or TRBV12-4 with TRBJ1-3; the D gene TCRdb calls, TRBD1, cannot be checked with no DNA. This CDR3 is 15 amino acids long. CDR3 amino acids: CASSLGSGSGNTIYF.